The clone carrying this TCR beta chain was counted a few times. The data were obtained in a study of T cells in Graves' hyperthyroidism and ophthalmopathy. Amplified TCR beta CDR3 regions came from RNA transcripts. In the first-round RT-PCR of the TCR CDR3, the HTBI primer set was used. TCRdb used MiXCR to reprocess the multiplex PCR reads, holding one entry per CDR3 protein. The table records about 600,000 distinct CDR3 sequences, approximately 15% of them present only once. There are 14 residues in the CDR3. Germline CDR1 and CDR2: MNHNS and SASEGT. V was clipped by 7 bases and J by 2 bases; unmatched bases: 4.

This receptor was obtained from a middle-aged woman with Graves' ophthalmopathy. Sequenced input: blood. The chain combines TRBV6-1 with TRBJ2-2, with 7 bases fitting TRBD1. CDR3 sequence: CASKGTVNTGELFF. The CDR3 DNA is TGTGCCAGCAAAGGGACAGTTAACACCGGGGAGCTGTTTTTT.